This TCR beta chain came from a study of T cell responses to AZD1222 COVID-19 vaccine. This table comes from immunoSEQ multiplex PCR, and its TCRdb copy is limited to in-frame clones, with some not included. This sample has 150,000 to 180,000 clones; less than 95% occur once, and the top ten carry 1.5% to 2%. Study-wide results and limits: Two doses of AZD1222 preceded a rise in Spike-specific TCR breadth and depth.

The V gene end was trimmed by 4 bases and the J gene end by 7 bases; junction bases not matched to a gene: 16. CDR3 length: 16 residues. Germline V gives CDR1 SGHDT, CDR2 YYEEEE. As regards this clone: Its antigen is undetermined.

Sequencing was performed on peripheral blood, taken on day 0 of AZD1222 vaccination. The clonotype originates from an adult in good health. The genes are TRBV5-6 and TRBJ1-1; 7 nucleotides match TRBD1. The CDR3 DNA reads as TGTGCCAGCAGCAAATTGATCGGGACAGTTATTTTTGAAGCTTTCTTT. It yields the protein CASSKLIGTVIFEAFF.